This section outlines one T cell receptor (beta chain) sequence together with its context. The antigen remains undetermined. Samples each yielded at least 5.5 micrograms of total RNA. This entry comes from a study of blood T cells in healthy people across ages. Study-level points and caveats: Getting older went along with TCR beta diversity per million T cells dropping roughly linearly. Any conclusive comparison of naive versus antigen-experienced cells was prevented by using unsorted PBMCs. Samples with more naive T cells showed higher observed beta diversity.

The ends lost 3 bases at V and 5 bases at J; junction bases unmatched: 3. Per germline, CDR1 LGHDT and CDR2 YNNKEL (reference sequence). The CDR3 totals 13 residues. Primed by a sample-barcoded 5' primer and a J-beta primer mix, a second PCR proceeded for 7 to 11 cycles. TCRdb fed the 5' RACE reads into MiXCR, producing one record per CDR3 protein. The data contain some 710,000 distinct CDR3 sequences, around 45% of them seen just once; the ten biggest clones take up 18%. The specimen sequenced was blood. The genes are TRBV3-1 and TRBJ2-7; 8 bases line up with TRBD2. The receptor comes from a man of 80 years or more in good health. The CDR3 DNA reads TGTGCCAGCAGCCACGGGACTAGAGACGAGCAGTACTTC. Amino acid sequence: CASSHGTRDEQYF.